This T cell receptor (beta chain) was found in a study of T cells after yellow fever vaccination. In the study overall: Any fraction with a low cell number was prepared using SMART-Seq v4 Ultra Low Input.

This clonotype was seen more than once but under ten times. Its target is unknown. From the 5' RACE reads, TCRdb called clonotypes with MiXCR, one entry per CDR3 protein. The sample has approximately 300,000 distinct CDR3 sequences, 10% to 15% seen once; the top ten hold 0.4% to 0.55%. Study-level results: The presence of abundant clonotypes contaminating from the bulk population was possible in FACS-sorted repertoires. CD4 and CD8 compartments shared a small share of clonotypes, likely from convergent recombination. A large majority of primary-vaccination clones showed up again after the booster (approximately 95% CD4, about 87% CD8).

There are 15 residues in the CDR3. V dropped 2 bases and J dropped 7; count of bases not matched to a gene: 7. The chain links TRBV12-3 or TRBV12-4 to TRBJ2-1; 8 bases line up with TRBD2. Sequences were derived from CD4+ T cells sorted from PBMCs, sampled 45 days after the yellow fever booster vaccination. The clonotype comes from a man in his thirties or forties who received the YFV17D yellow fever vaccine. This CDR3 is CASSLQRELVNEQFF. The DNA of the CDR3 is TGTGCCAGCAGTTTACAGCGGGAGTTAGTTAATGAGCAGTTCTTC.